The rows below give T cell receptor beta chains drawn from one sample of a study of identical twins. TCRdb re-called the 5' RACE reads with MiXCR, one entry per CDR3 protein. The sample yields roughly 720,000 distinct CDR3 sequences, about 20% seen once. This same sample was also part of a study on T cells expressing NK-cell markers.

The sample consisted of PBMCs. These receptors were taken from a woman aged 18-29 years in good health. Both conserved end residues are part of each CDR3. Fields, in order: clone size, J gene, D gene, V gene, CDR3 DNA, CDR3 protein. D genes are given only for firm matches. Clone size is not always given. Where it is, it says once, few, many or a class for expanded clones.

>few|TRBJ2-7|NA|TRBV5-6
TGTGCCAGCAGCTTAGGCGAGGCCGGCTACGAGCAGTACTTC
CASSLGEAGYEQYF
>NA|TRBJ2-1|TRBD2|TRBV29-1
TGCAGCTTCTCTAGCGGGAGGCGACATGAGCAGTTCTTC
CSFSSGRRHEQFF
>few|TRBJ2-1|NA|TRBV7-2
TGTGCCAGCAGCTACCTGGGTGGGGGTGAGCAGTTCTTC
CASSYLGGGEQFF
>few|TRBJ2-1|NA|TRBV3-1
TGTGCCAGCAGCCAAGTCGTAAGCGAGCAGTTCTTC
CASSQVVSEQFF
>NA|TRBJ2-1|NA|TRBV6-2/TRBV6-3
TGTGCCAGCAGACGGACTTGGGCCTCAGGCAATGAGCAGTTCTTC
CASRRTWASGNEQFF
>NA|TRBJ2-7|NA|TRBV18
TGTGCCAGCTCACCCCTGGGACACGCTTACGAGCAGTACTTC
CASSPLGHAYEQYF
>NA|TRBJ2-5|TRBD2|TRBV5-6
TGTGCCAGCAGCTTGAGAGCTAGCGGGAGGAGTGAGACCCAGTACTTC
CASSLRASGRSETQYF
>few|TRBJ2-7|NA|TRBV7-9
TGTGCCAAACCTTGGGGCAGGACCTACGAGCAGTACTTC
CAKPWGRTYEQYF
>many|TRBJ2-7|NA|TRBV7-8
TGTGCCAGCAGCTTAAGGGCGGGGGCGTACGAGCAGTACTTC
CASSLRAGAYEQYF
>NA|TRBJ2-7|NA|TRBV18
TGTGCCAGCTCACCACCGGTCCAAACATACGAGCAGTACTTC
CASSPPVQTYEQYF
>few|TRBJ2-7|TRBD1|TRBV10-2
TGCGCCAGCGGCCGGGACAGGTTAACCTACGAGCAGTACTTC
CASGRDRLTYEQYF
>NA|TRBJ1-1|NA|TRBV20-1
TGCAGTGCTAGGGACGTAACGGCTTTCTTT
CSARDVTAFF
>few|TRBJ2-2|NA|TRBV5-1
TGCGCCAGCAGCTTGGGCAGGGGAAGAGGCACCGGGGAGCTGTTTTTT
CASSLGRGRGTGELFF
>NA|TRBJ2-3|NA|TRBV12-3/TRBV12-4
TGTGCCAGCAGTTTAGCGCGGCGATCCCAGTATTTT
CASSLARRSQYF
>few|TRBJ2-5|NA|TRBV25-1
TGTGCCAGCAGTGAATCGGGATGGGAGACCCAGTACTTC
CASSESGWETQYF
>NA|TRBJ1-1|NA|TRBV20-1
TGCAGTGCTTTGGCGCGGAACACTGAAGCTTTCTTT
CSALARNTEAFF
>few|TRBJ2-7|TRBD1|TRBV29-1
TGCAGCGTTGGGGGAGGGACAGGGAGGTACGAGCAGTACTTC
CSVGGGTGRYEQYF
>NA|TRBJ2-5|TRBD2|TRBV11-2
TGTGCCAGCAGCTCGGGGACTAGCGGGACCCTGTACGACCAAGAGACCCAGTACTTC
CASSSGTSGTLYDQETQYF